This TCR beta chain was captured in a study of OX40 agonist ivuxolimab in advanced cancers. Study-level information: It was ivuxolimab, an agonistic anti-OX40 (CD134) antibody, that patients were treated with. Participants, 80% to 90% male, averaged around 60 years of age, ranging from about 20 to 79.

Sequencing was performed with immunoSEQ multiplex PCR; in TCRdb, only in-frame clones are kept and a portion is missing. The repertoire holds tens of thousands of clones, with more than 65% as singletons. This CDR3 comprises 13 residues. Germline V gives CDR1 SGHVS, CDR2 FNYEAQ. Trimming cost V 0 bases and J 6 bases, with 9 bases left between them. Sequences were derived from CD4+ or CD8+ T cells sorted from blood, sampled in a trial of the OX40 agonist ivuxolimab. The source is an adult with an advanced solid tumor such as melanoma, head and neck, liver or kidney cancer. The rearrangement joins TRBV7-6 to TRBJ2-7, with D tentatively TRBD2 (5 bases). CDR3 sequence reads: CASSLARGSEQYF. CDR3 DNA sequence: TGTGCCAGCAGCTTAGCGCGCGGGTCCGAGCAGTACTTC. The full variable domain, in which reference TRBV7-6 and TRBJ2-7 provide the parts outside the CDR3, is GAGVSQSPRYKVTKRGQDVALRCDPISGHVSLYWYRQALGQGPEFLTYFNYEAQQDKSGLPNDRFSAERPEGSISTLTIQRTEQRDSAMYRCASSLARGSEQYFGPGTRLTVT.